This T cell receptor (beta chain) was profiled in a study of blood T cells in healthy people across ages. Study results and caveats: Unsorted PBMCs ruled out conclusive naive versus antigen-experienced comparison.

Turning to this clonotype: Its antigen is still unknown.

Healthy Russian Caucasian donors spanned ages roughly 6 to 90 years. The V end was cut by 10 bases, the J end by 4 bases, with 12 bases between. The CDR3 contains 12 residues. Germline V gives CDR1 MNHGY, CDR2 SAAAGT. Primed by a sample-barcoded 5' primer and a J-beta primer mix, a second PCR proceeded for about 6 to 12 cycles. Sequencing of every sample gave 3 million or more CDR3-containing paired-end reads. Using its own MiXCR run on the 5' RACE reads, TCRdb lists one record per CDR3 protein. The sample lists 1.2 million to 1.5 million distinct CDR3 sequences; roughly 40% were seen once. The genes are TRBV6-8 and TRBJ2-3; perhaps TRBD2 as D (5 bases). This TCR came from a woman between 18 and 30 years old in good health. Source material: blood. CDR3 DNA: TGTGCCACAATCGGGGTTCCAGATACGCAGTATTTT. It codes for CATIGVPDTQYF.